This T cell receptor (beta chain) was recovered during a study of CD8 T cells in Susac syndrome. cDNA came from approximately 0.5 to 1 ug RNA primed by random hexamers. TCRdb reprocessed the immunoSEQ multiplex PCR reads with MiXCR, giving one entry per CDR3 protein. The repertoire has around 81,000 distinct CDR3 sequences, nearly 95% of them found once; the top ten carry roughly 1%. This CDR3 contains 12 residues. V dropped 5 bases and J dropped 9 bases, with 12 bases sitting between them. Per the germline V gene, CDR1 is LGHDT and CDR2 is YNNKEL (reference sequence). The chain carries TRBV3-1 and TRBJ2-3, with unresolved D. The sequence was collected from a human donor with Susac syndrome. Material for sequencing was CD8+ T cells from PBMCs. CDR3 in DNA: TGTGCCAGCAGCTCGGCCCACGAGACGCAGTATTTT. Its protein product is CASSSAHETQYF.